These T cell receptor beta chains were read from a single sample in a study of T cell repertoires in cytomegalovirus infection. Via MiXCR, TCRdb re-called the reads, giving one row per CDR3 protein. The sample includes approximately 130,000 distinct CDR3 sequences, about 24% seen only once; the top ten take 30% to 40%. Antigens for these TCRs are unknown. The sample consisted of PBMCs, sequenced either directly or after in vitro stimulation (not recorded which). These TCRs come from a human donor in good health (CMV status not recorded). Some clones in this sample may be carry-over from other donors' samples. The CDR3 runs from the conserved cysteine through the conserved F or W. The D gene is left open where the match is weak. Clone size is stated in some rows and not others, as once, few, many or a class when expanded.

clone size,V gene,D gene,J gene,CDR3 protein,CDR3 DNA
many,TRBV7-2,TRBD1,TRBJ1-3,CASSPPVGQVLGNTIYF,TGTGCCAGCAGCCCGCCGGTGGGACAGGTTTTAGGAAACACCATATATTTT
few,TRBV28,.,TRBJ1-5,CASSLVGLTNQPQHF,TGTGCCAGCAGTTTAGTGGGGCTCACCAATCAGCCCCAGCATTTT
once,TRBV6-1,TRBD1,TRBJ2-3,CASGNRGPDTQYF,TGTGCCAGCGGAAACAGGGGGCCAGATACGCAGTATTTT
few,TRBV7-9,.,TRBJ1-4,CASSLTGVDEKLFF,TGTGCCAGCAGCTTAACTGGGGTGGATGAAAAACTGTTTTTT
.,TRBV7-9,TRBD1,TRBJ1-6,CASSDQWTGTNSPLHF,TGTGCCAGCAGCGACCAATGGACAGGGACGAATTCACCCCTCCACTTT
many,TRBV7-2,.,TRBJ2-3,CASSLVGADTQYF,TGTGCCAGCAGCTTAGTTGGGGCAGATACGCAGTATTTT
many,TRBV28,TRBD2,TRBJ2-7,CASSFGGIAYEQYF,TGTGCCAGCAGTTTCGGGGGGATTGCCTACGAGCAGTACTTC
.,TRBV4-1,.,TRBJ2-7,CASSQESTDSYEQYF,TGCGCCAGCAGCCAAGAGAGTACGGATTCCTACGAGCAGTACTTC
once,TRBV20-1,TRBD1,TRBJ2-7,CSARGAIRGTSYEQYF,TGCAGTGCTAGGGGTGCGATCAGGGGGACGTCCTACGAGCAGTACTTC
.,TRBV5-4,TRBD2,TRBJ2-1,CASSLASGIYNEQFF,TGTGCCAGCAGCTTGGCTAGCGGCATTTACAATGAGCAGTTCTTC
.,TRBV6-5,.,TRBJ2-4,CASSYGLGRSLEF,TGTGCCAGCAGTTACGGCCTCGGCAGGTCCTTGGAGTTC
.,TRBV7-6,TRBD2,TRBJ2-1,CASSNPLAGAENEQFF,TGTGCCAGCAGCAACCCCTTAGCGGGAGCGGAGAATGAGCAGTTCTTC
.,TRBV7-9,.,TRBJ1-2,CASSLTREDYTF,TGTGCCAGCAGCTTAACCCGAGAGGACTACACCTTC
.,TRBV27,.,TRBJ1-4,CASRDINEKLFF,TGTGCAAGCCGGGACATAAATGAAAAACTGTTTTTT
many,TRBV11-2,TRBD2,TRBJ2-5,CASSRYRLAGVRGIETQYF,TGTGCCAGCAGCCGCTACAGGCTAGCGGGAGTTCGAGGAATAGAGACCCAGTACTTC
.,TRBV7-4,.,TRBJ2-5,CASSLRASEETQYF,TGTGCCAGCAGCTTACGGGCTAGCGAGGAGACCCAGTACTTC
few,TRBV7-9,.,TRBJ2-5,CASSPGLTWETQYF,TGTGCCAGCAGCCCGGGACTGACGTGGGAGACCCAGTACTTC
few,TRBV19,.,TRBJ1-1,CASSIRQYTEAFF,TGTGCCAGTAGTATAAGACAGTACACTGAAGCTTTCTTT
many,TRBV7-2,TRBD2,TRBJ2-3,CASSLVGLAGDTQYF,TGTGCCAGCAGCTTAGTTGGGCTAGCGGGAGATACGCAGTATTTT
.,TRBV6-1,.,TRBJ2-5,CASRKQGFVQETQYF,TGTGCCAGCAGGAAGCAGGGGTTTGTCCAAGAGACCCAGTACTTC
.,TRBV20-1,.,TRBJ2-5,CSAGQGRGEETQYF,TGCAGTGCTGGCCAGGGGAGGGGGGAAGAGACCCAGTACTTC
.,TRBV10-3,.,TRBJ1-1,CAVIRTLNTEAFF,TGTGCCGTGATCAGGACGTTGAACACTGAAGCTTTCTTT
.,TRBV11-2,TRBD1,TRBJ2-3,CASSPTGGTDTQYF,TGTGCCAGCAGTCCTACAGGGGGCACAGATACGCAGTATTTT
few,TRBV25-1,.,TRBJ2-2,CASSESWKGATGELFF,TGTGCCAGCAGTGAATCATGGAAGGGTGCCACCGGGGAGCTGTTTTTT
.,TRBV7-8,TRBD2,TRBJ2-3,CASSQLLGFSGRAGDTQYF,TGTGCCAGCAGCCAATTATTGGGTTTTAGCGGGAGGGCCGGAGATACGCAGTATTTT
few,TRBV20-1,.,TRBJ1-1,CSARSRMNTEAFF,TGCAGTGCTAGATCCCGGATGAACACTGAAGCTTTCTTT
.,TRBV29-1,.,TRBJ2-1,CSVVDQYEQFF,TGCAGCGTTGTAGATCAGTATGAGCAGTTCTTC
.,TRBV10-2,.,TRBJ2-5,CASSESGTTQETQYF,TGCGCCAGCAGTGAGTCAGGGACAACCCAAGAGACCCAGTACTTC
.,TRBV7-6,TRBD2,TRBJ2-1,CASSSEREPYNEQFF,TGTGCCAGCAGCTCTGAGCGGGAGCCTTACAATGAGCAGTTCTTC
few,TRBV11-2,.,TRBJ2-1,CASSLTLYNEQFF,TGTGCCAGCAGCTTAACCTTATACAATGAGCAGTTCTTC
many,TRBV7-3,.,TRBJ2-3,CASSLIPTESSGDTQYF,TGTGCCAGCAGCTTAATTCCCACCGAGTCGTCTGGAGATACGCAGTATTTT
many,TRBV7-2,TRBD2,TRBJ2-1,CASSASVTSVYEQFF,TGTGCCAGCAGCGCCTCCGTGACTAGCGTATATGAGCAGTTCTTC
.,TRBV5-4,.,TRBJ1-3,CASSFTGNSGNTIYF,TGTGCCAGCAGCTTCACAGGGAACTCTGGAAACACCATATATTTT
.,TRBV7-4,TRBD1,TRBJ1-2,CASSLPLGQAAYYGYTF,TGTGCCAGCAGCTTACCCCTCGGACAGGCAGCCTACTATGGCTACACCTTC
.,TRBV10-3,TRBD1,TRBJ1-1,CAIKDYRGGDTEAFF,TGTGCCATCAAGGACTACAGGGGAGGGGACACTGAAGCTTTCTTT
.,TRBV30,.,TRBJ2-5,CAWSVSEQETQYF,TGTGCCTGGAGTGTTAGCGAGCAAGAGACCCAGTACTTC
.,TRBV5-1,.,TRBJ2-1,CASSTEGNEQFF,TGCGCCAGCAGCACCGAGGGCAATGAGCAGTTCTTC
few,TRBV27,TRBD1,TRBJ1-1,CASSRQGRDTEAFF,TGTGCCAGCAGCAGACAGGGACGCGACACTGAAGCTTTCTTT
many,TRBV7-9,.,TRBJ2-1,CASSDGSILDPYNEQFF,TGTGCCAGCAGCGACGGTTCTATTCTGGACCCCTACAATGAGCAGTTCTTC
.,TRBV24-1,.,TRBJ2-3,CATSEPDSTDTQYF,TGTGCCACCAGTGAACCGGACAGCACAGATACGCAGTATTTT
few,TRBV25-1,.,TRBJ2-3,CASGLIERRYF,TGTGCCAGCGGATTGATTGAACGTCGGTATTTT
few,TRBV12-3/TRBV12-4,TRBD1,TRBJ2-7,CASSRTGLSYEQYF,TGTGCCAGCAGCCGGACAGGGCTTTCTTACGAGCAGTACTTC
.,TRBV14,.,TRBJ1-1,CASSHLGLRETEAFF,TGTGCCAGCAGCCACCTGGGATTACGGGAAACTGAAGCTTTCTTT
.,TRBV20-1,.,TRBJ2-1,CSATGSSYNEQFF,TGCAGTGCTACCGGAAGCTCCTACAATGAGCAGTTCTTC
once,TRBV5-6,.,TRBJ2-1,CASSQDSDNERFF,TGTGCCAGCAGCCAAGACAGTGACAATGAGCGGTTCTTC
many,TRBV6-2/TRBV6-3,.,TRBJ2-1,CASSYPGQETGSGGYNEQFF,TGTGCCAGCAGTTACCCGGGACAGGAGACCGGTAGCGGGGGCTACAATGAGCAGTTCTTC
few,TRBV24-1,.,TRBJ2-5,CATSDPWAGETQYF,TGTGCCACCAGTGACCCATGGGCTGGAGAGACCCAGTACTTC
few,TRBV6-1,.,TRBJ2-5,CASSERVGGETQYF,TGTGCCAGCAGTGAGAGGGTTGGTGGAGAGACCCAGTACTTC
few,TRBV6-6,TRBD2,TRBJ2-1,CASTPGRVREQFF,TGTGCCAGCACCCCCGGGAGGGTCAGAGAGCAGTTCTTC
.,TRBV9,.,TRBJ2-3,CASSPGTLGEDTQYF,TGTGCCAGCAGCCCCGGGACTTTAGGAGAGGATACGCAGTATTTT
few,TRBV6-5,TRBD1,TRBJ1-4,CASSYSRTGIKKLFF,TGTGCCAGCAGTTACTCCCGGACAGGGATTAAAAAACTGTTTTTT
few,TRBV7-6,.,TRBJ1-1,CASSFLGTGGNTEAFF,TGTGCCAGCAGCTTCTTAGGGACTGGTGGTAACACTGAAGCTTTCTTT
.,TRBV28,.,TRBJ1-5,CASRRNLSNQPQHF,TGTGCCAGCAGGAGAAACCTTAGCAATCAGCCCCAGCATTTT
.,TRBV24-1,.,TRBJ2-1,CATSATLLDEQFF,TGTGCCACCAGTGCTACTCTGTTGGATGAGCAGTTCTTC
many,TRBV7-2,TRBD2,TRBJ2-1,CASSPLAGLGPNEQFF,TGTGCCAGCAGCCCTTTGGCGGGACTAGGGCCCAATGAGCAGTTCTTC